One sample yielded the 28 T cell receptor beta chains listed below, sequenced in a study of blood T cell repertoires in COVID-19. Repertoires were generated with immunoSEQ multiplex PCR, while TCRdb's copy carries only in-frame clones and drops some. The repertoire holds about 120,000 clones, with around nine tenths as singletons. Source material: peripheral blood. Every receptor here comes from a woman aged 45-59 years with acute or convalescent COVID-19.

The genes are TRBV7-9 and TRBJ1-4; no clear D gene. The CDR3 consists of 13 residues. Germline V CDR1 and CDR2: SEHNR, FQNEAQ (reference sequence). V was clipped by 6 bases and J by 6 bases, with 11 bases between them. CDR3 bases: TGTGCCAGCAGTCGCGGGCTCGATGAAAAACTGTTTTTT. It encodes CASSRGLDEKLFF.

Here the CDR3 DNA reads TGTGCCAGCTCACCACAGCGGGAGACCTCCTACGAGCAGTACTTC. Protein product: CASSPQRETSYEQYF. The V gene is TRBV18, the J gene TRBJ2-7; 8 bases are a match to TRBD2. J was trimmed by 0 bases and V by 1 base; bases with no gene match: 2. This CDR3 has 15 residues. The germline CDR1 and CDR2 sequences are KGHSH and LQKENI.

The chain employs TRBV7-9 and TRBJ2-1, with TRBD2 matching 8 bases. Germline V gives CDR1 SEHNR, CDR2 FQNEAQ (reference sequence). This CDR3 has 15 amino acids. V lost 4 bases to trimming and J lost 9 bases; unmatched junction nucleotides: 11. CDR3 nucleotide sequence: TGTGCCAGCAGCTCAACTAGCGGCCAGGGGAGTGAGCAGTTCTTC. Its translation is CASSSTSGQGSEQFF.

The chain links TRBV5-4 to TRBJ2-1; 11 bases align to TRBD2. CDR3 size: 16 residues. V lost 5 bases and J lost 7; bases outside the gene matches: 11. Per germline, CDR1 SGHNT and CDR2 YYREEE (reference sequence). The CDR3 reads CASSSETSGKGNEQFF. CDR3 nucleotide sequence: TGTGCCAGCAGTTCAGAGACTAGCGGGAAGGGTAATGAGCAGTTCTTC. Drawing the rest from reference TRBV5-4 and TRBJ2-1, the complete variable domain is ETGVTQSPTHLIKTRGQQVTLRCSSQSGHNTVSWYQQALGQGPQFIFQYYREEENGRGNFPPRFSGLQFPNYSSELNVNALELDDSALYLCASSSETSGKGNEQFFGPGTRLTVL.

V usage is TRBV19 and J usage is TRBJ2-7, with 9 bases that match TRBD1. Losses at the gene ends were 3 bases for V and 4 bases for J; bases not matched to a gene: 1. CDR1 is LNHDA and CDR2 is SQIVND in the germline V gene (reference sequence). CDR3 length: 13 amino acids. In nucleotides, the CDR3 is TGTGCCAGTAGTATGGGACAGGGATACGAGCAGTACTTC. Residues: CASSMGQGYEQYF.

The CDR3 DNA reads TGTGCCAGCAGCCAACCCTCAGAAGGGGGCAACGAGCAGTACTTC. Its translation: CASSQPSEGGNEQYF. The V and J genes are TRBV4-2 and TRBJ2-7, with 7 positions matching TRBD1. The junction had 9 bases not matched to a gene; V was cut back by 2 bases and J by 5 bases. The CDR3 runs to 15 residues. Per germline, CDR1 LGHNA and CDR2 YNFKEQ.

The chain carries TRBV5-6 and TRBJ1-4, with D possibly TRBD1 on 6 matching bases. This CDR3 has 16 amino acids. Trimming took 6 bases from V and 8 from J, leaving 23 bases between them. Per germline, CDR1 SGHDT and CDR2 YYEEEE. CDR3 amino acids: CASNLPNAGAGEKLFF. CDR3 DNA sequence: TGTGCCAGCAACCTCCCGAACGCAGGGGCCGGGGAAAAACTGTTTTTT.

CDR3 sequence (DNA): TGTGCCAGCAGCCGCGAGGAGGGGGCCTATGGGGCCAACGTCCTGACTTTC. This gives the protein CASSREEGAYGANVLTF. The chain carries TRBV5-6 and TRBJ2-6; D might be TRBD1 (7 bases). The CDR3 runs 17 residues. Germline V CDR1 and CDR2: SGHDT, YYEEEE. V lost 4 bases to trimming and J lost 3 bases, with 17 bases between them.

This clone was observed a single time. J is TRBJ2-6 and V is TRBV14, with TRBD1 matching over 8 bases. CDR3 length: 17 residues. CDR1 and CDR2 (germline): SGHDN, FVKESK. J gave up 2 bases and V 4 bases, and 7 bases lay outside the gene matches. Here the CDR3 DNA reads TGTGCCAGCAGCCTCCAGACAGGGGACCCTGGGGCCAACGTCCTGACTTTC. It yields the protein CASSLQTGDPGANVLTF.

This chain links TRBV7-9 with TRBJ2-4, with TRBD2 matching 8 bases. The CDR3 consists of 16 residues. Looked up from germline, CDR1 is SEHNR and CDR2 is FQNEAQ (reference sequence). V lost 3 bases and J lost 0; bases outside the gene matches: 4. The CDR3 here is CASSFWTSLAKNIQYF. The DNA for the CDR3 is TGTGCCAGCAGCTTCTGGACTAGCCTAGCCAAAAACATTCAGTACTTC.

This clone is a singleton in its sample. The chain couples TRBV28 to TRBJ1-2; perhaps TRBD1 as D (5 bases). CDR3 length equals 15 residues. Trimming took off 6 bases at V and 4 bases at J, with 18 bases between the two ends. Per germline, CDR1 MDHEN and CDR2 SYDVKM. The CDR3 nucleotides are TGTGCCAGCAGCTTGCGGGTGGGGGGACCCTATGGCTACACCTTC. Its translation: CASSLRVGGPYGYTF.

The chain carries TRBV7-2 and TRBJ2-5, with D possibly TRBD1 on 5 matching bases. Germline loops: CDR1 SGHTA, CDR2 FQGNSA. Trimming left V 0 bases short and J 1 base short, with 12 bases between. The CDR3 covers 16 residues. CDR3: CASSLASGLIQETQYF. The CDR3 region has the DNA TGTGCCAGCAGCTTAGCGTCAGGGTTGATCCAAGAGACCCAGTACTTC.

The chain joins TRBV7-2 to TRBJ2-3, with 8 bases that match TRBD2. Germline CDR1 SGHTA, CDR2 FQGNSA. V was pared by 7 bases and J by 5 bases, with 8 bases of the junction left unmatched. The CDR3 sequence is 14 residues long. CDR3: CASNPGGPKDTQYF. The DNA of the CDR3 is TGTGCCAGCAACCCGGGAGGGCCGAAAGATACGCAGTATTTT.

The chain carries TRBV19 and TRBJ1-1; possibly TRBD1 for D (5 bases). Germline CDR1 LNHDA, CDR2 SQIVND (reference sequence). This CDR3 has 15 residues. The V and J ends lost 4 bases and 2 bases respectively, with 14 bases between them. CDR3 nucleotides: TGTGCCAGTAGTAGGGGCCAGAAGCTTAACACTGAAGCTTTCTTT. Its protein is CASSRGQKLNTEAFF. Complete variable domain (other parts from reference TRBV19 and TRBJ1-1): DGGITQSPKYLFRKEGQNVTLSCEQNLNHDAMYWYRQDPGQGLRLIYYSQIVNDFQKGDIAEGYSVSREKKESFPLTVTSAQKNPTAFYLCASSRGQKLNTEAFFGQGTRLTVV.

The chain combines TRBV24-1 with TRBJ2-3; TRBD2 aligns across 9 bases. From germline, CDR1 is KGHDR and CDR2 SFDVKD. The CDR3 extends over 15 amino acids. The V gene end was trimmed by 5 bases and the J gene end by 5 bases; junction bases not matched to a gene: 7. The CDR3 bases are TGTGCCACCAGTGCGAGGCGGGAGGGACTAGATACGCAGTATTTT. Translated, it gives CATSARREGLDTQYF.

The chain joins TRBV6-5 to TRBJ1-1; 8 nucleotides agree with TRBD1. CDR1 and CDR2 (germline): MNHEY, SVGAGI. The V segment lost 5 bases and the J segment 6 bases; nucleotides outside the gene matches: 8. This CDR3 has 14 residues. CDR3 in amino acids: CASSTGRQGSEAFF. CDR3 nucleotide sequence: TGTGCCAGCAGTACTGGGAGACAGGGGTCTGAAGCTTTCTTT.

This chain links TRBV6-1 with TRBJ1-2; possibly TRBD1 for D (6 bases). The CDR3 runs to 14 residues. Germline V lookup: CDR1 MNHNS, CDR2 SASEGT. V lost 0 bases and J lost 4, with 9 bases in between. CDR3 sequence reads: CASSEAFRGYGYTF. For the CDR3, the DNA is TGTGCCAGCAGTGAAGCCTTCAGGGGCTATGGCTACACCTTC.

The rearrangement uses TRBV28 and TRBJ2-2; 9 bases line up with TRBD1. The CDR3 spans 15 residues. Losses at the gene ends were 6 bases for V and 4 bases for J; bases not matched to a gene: 6. Looked up from germline, CDR1 is MDHEN and CDR2 is SYDVKM. The CDR3 sequence is CASRPQGAGTGELFF. In DNA, the CDR3 is TGTGCCAGCAGACCACAGGGGGCCGGCACCGGGGAGCTGTTTTTT.

This chain connects TRBV2 to TRBJ2-5; D is possibly TRBD2 (7 bases). From germline, CDR1 is SNHLY and CDR2 FYNNEI. The length of the CDR3 is 14 residues. Trimming shortened V by 8 bases and J by 2 bases, and 15 bases separated the two germline ends. The DNA for the CDR3 is TGTGCCAGCGGCCTCAGGGGACTACAAGAGACCCAGTACTTC. Amino acids: CASGLRGLQETQYF.

The rearrangement joins TRBV3-1 (or the pseudogene TRBV3-2) to TRBJ2-7; D is undetermined. V lost 1 base and J 0 bases, leaving 7 bases between the germline ends. The germline gives CDR1 LGHDT, CDR2 YNNKEL (reference sequence). There are 14 residues in the CDR3. CDR3 in DNA: TGTGCCAGCAGCCAAGTTGCGAACTCCTACGAGCAGTACTTC. Its protein product is CASSQVANSYEQYF.

The gene calls are TRBV6-5 and TRBJ2-7, with D perhaps matching TRBD1 (7 bases). Germline assignment: CDR1 MNHEY and CDR2 SVGAGI. Trimming stripped 7 bases from V and 7 bases from J, with 14 bases between. This CDR3 spans 12 amino acids. The CDR3 DNA reads as TGTGCCAGCAAAGGCAGGGGGGAGGAGCAGTACTTC. It translates to CASKGRGEEQYF.

The chain links TRBV28 to TRBJ1-5, with D possibly matching TRBD1 (6 bases). The CDR3 has 14 amino acids. With 2 bases removed from V and 7 bases from J, the gap between germline ends came to 12 bases. In germline, CDR1 is MDHEN, CDR2 SYDVKM. The CDR3 reads CASSLGGGAQPQHF. The CDR3, as DNA: TGTGCCAGCAGTTTAGGTGGGGGGGCGCAGCCCCAGCATTTT.

The chain uses TRBV4-2 and TRBJ1-2, with D hard to call. CDR3 length: 16 residues. Germline CDR1 is LGHNA and CDR2 is YNFKEQ. The V end lost 1 base, the J end lost 0 bases, and 12 bases lay between the germline ends. CDR3 sequence (DNA): TGTGCCAGCAGCCAAGGGAGACTTCAAACTAACTATGGCTACACCTTC. Translated: CASSQGRLQTNYGYTF.

The chain combines TRBV28 with TRBJ2-3; weak D call: TRBD2 (6 bases). The CDR3 is 14 amino acids. Germline CDR1 is MDHEN and CDR2 is SYDVKM. Trimming cost V 7 bases and J 0 bases, with 11 bases left between them. The CDR3 nucleotides read TGTGCCAGCAAGTCCGGGGGTAGCACAGATACGCAGTATTTT. Translating it yields CASKSGGSTDTQYF.

The CDR3: CASSFTTGGDSGQYF. CDR3 coding DNA: TGTGCCAGCAGCTTTACGACAGGGGGCGATTCTGGGCAGTACTTC. The chain uses TRBV11-2 and TRBJ2-7; 10 bases map to TRBD1. J was trimmed by 9 bases and V by 3 bases; bases with no gene match: 11. CDR1 is SGHAT and CDR2 is FQNNGV in the germline V gene. This CDR3 region has 15 residues.

The chain recombines TRBV3-1 (or the pseudogene TRBV3-2) with TRBJ2-7; 7 nucleotides line up with TRBD2. V gave up 3 bases and J gave up 6 bases; unmatched junction bases: 14. The CDR3 runs to 16 residues. Germline CDR1 and CDR2: LGHDT and YNNKEL (reference sequence). The DNA of the CDR3 is TGTGCCAGCAGCCAGGTGAGCGGGAAGGTTGTCTCCGAGCAGTACTTC. This sequence encodes CASSQVSGKVVSEQYF.

This clone has only one observation. The CDR3 here is CASSPGSVIAKNIQYF. The CDR3 DNA sequence: TGTGCCAGCTCACCAGGCTCAGTTATAGCCAAAAACATTCAGTACTTC. The chain recombines TRBV18 with TRBJ2-4, with D hard to call. The V end was cut by 2 bases, the J end by 0 bases, with 11 bases between. In germline, CDR1 is KGHSH, CDR2 LQKENI. The CDR3 consists of 16 residues.

The CDR3 nucleotides read TGTGCCAGCAGCCAAGGGGGACAGGTCAATCAGCCCCAGCATTTT. Its translation: CASSQGGQVNQPQHF. This chain uses TRBV4-2 with TRBJ1-5; 8 bases map to TRBD1. V gave up 1 base and J gave up 3 bases; unmatched junction bases: 2. Germline values: CDR1 LGHNA, CDR2 YNFKEQ. The CDR3 is 15 amino acids.